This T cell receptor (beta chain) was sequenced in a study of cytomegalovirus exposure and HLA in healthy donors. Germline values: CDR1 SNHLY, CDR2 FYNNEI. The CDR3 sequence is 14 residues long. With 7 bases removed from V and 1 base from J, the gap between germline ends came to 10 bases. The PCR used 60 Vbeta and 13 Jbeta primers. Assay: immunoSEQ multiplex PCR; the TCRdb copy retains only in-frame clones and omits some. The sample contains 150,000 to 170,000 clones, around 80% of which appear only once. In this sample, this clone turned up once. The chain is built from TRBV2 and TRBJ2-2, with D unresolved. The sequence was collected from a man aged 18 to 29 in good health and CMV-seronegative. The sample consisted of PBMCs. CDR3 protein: CASKRPVNTGELFF. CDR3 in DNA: TGTGCCAGCAAGCGACCTGTGAACACCGGGGAGCTGTTTTTT.